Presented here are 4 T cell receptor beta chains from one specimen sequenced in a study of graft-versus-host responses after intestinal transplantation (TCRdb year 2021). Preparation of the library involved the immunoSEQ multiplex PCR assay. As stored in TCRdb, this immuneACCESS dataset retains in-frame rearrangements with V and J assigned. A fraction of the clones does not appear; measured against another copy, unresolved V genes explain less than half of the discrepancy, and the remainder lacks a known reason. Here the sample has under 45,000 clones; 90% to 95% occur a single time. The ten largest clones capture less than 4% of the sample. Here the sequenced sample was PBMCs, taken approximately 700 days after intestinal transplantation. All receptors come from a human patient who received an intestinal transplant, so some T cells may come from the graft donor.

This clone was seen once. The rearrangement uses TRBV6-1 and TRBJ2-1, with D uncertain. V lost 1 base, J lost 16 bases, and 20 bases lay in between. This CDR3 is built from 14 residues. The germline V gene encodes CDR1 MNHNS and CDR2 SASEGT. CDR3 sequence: CASSEVTTPALVFF. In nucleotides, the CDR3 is TGTGCCAGCAGTGAAGTCACTACCCCGGCCCTCGTTTTCTTC.

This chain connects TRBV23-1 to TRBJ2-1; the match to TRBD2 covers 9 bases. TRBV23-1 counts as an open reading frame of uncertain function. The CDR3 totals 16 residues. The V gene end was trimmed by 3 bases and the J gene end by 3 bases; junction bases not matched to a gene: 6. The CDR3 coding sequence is TGCGCCAGCAGTCAGCCACTAGCGGGCCTCTACAATGAGCAGTTCTTC. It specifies CASSQPLAGLYNEQFF.

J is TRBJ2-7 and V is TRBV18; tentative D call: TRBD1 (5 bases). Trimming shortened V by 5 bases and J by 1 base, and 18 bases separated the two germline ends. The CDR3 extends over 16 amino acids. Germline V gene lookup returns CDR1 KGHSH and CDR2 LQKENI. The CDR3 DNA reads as TGTGCCAGCTCAAGGGGAACATCGACAGAGTCCTACGAGCAGTACTTC. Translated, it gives CASSRGTSTESYEQYF.

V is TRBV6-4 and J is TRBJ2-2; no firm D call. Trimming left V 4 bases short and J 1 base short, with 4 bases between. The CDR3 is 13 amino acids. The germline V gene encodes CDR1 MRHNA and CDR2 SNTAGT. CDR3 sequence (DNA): TGTGCCAGCAGTGCAGGGAACACCGGGGAGCTGTTTTTT. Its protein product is CASSAGNTGELFF.